This TCR beta chain was recorded in a study of T cell clonotyping in hematopoietic cell transplantation. Study observations and caveats: Cells were unsorted, so CD4 and CD8 contributions were not separated.

Turning to this clone: Its antigen is unidentified.

Between the trimmed V and J ends, which lost 5 bases and 6 bases, there was a span of 13 bases. Germline V lookup: CDR1 SGHTA, CDR2 FQGNSA. The CDR3 sequence is 13 residues long. The protocol was immunoSEQ multiplex PCR, while the TCRdb copy is restricted to in-frame clones and leaves out a portion. Among 5,000 or so clones listed, approximately 94% were seen once. The chain is built from TRBV7-2 and TRBJ1-2; D perhaps matches TRBD1 (5 bases). This TCR was sampled from a male patient between 55 and 70 years old who had an allogeneic stem cell transplant from a related donor, so the T cells may come from the graft donor. Some clones in this sample may be carry-over from other donors' samples. This specimen was PBMCs, taken 180 days after allogeneic stem cell transplant. The CDR3 coding sequence is TGTGCCAGCAGCCCCGGGGGGGAGGATGGCTACACCTTC. Translation gives CASSPGGEDGYTF. Together with reference TRBV7-2 and TRBJ1-2, the CDR3 gives the full variable domain: GAGVSQSPSNKVTEKGKDVELRCDPISGHTALYWYRQSLGQGLEFLIYFQGNSAPDKSGLPSDRFSAERTGGSVSTLTIQRTQQEDSAVYLCASSPGGEDGYTFGSGTRLTVV.